The 22 T cell receptor beta chains listed next were all sequenced from one sample in a study of blood T cell repertoires in COVID-19. Some clones are missing from TCRdb's copy, which holds only in-frame ones; the method was immunoSEQ multiplex PCR. This table holds about 190,000 clones, roughly four fifths found once. Sequenced material: peripheral blood. The receptors derive from a man aged 25 to 45 with active or convalescent COVID-19.

V usage is TRBV19 and J usage is TRBJ2-2; TRBD1 matches at 8 bases. The germline V gene has CDR1 LNHDA and CDR2 SQIVND (reference sequence). Trimming cost V 9 bases and J 1 base; bases outside gene matches: 4. The CDR3 consists of 14 residues. CDR3 sequence reads: CASAGTGNTGELFF. In nucleotides, the CDR3 is TGTGCCAGCGCAGGGACAGGGAACACCGGGGAGCTGTTTTTT.

This chain connects TRBV2 to TRBJ1-2; 7 bases are a match to TRBD1. The germline V gene encodes CDR1 SNHLY and CDR2 FYNNEI. The CDR3 is 14 amino acids. The V gene end was trimmed by 6 bases and the J gene end by 1 base; junction bases not matched to a gene: 5. The CDR3 sequence is CASRTGSSNYGYTF. CDR3 in DNA: TGTGCCAGCAGGACAGGGTCGAGTAACTATGGCTACACCTTC.

The chain joins TRBV5-4 to TRBJ2-2, with a possible D match to TRBD2 (5 bases). Germline loops: CDR1 SGHNT, CDR2 YYREEE (reference sequence). The CDR3 has 15 residues. V dropped 4 bases and J dropped 2 bases, with 12 bases sitting between them. Here the CDR3 DNA reads TGTGCCAGCAGCCCGGGATCGGTTAACACCGGGGAGCTGTTTTTT. Translated, it gives CASSPGSVNTGELFF. Supplemented by reference TRBV5-4 and TRBJ2-2, the full variable domain reads ETGVTQSPTHLIKTRGQQVTLRCSSQSGHNTVSWYQQALGQGPQFIFQYYREEENGRGNFPPRFSGLQFPNYSSELNVNALELDDSALYLCASSPGSVNTGELFFGEGSRLTVL.

The chain recombines TRBV9 with TRBJ2-5; TRBD1 aligns across 7 bases. CDR1 and CDR2 (germline): SGDLS, YYNGEE. This CDR3 has 15 amino acids. Losses at the gene ends were 0 bases for V and 1 base for J; bases not matched to a gene: 3. The DNA of the CDR3 is TGTGCCAGCAGCGTAGAGGACAGGTTCCAAGAGACCCAGTACTTC. It translates to CASSVEDRFQETQYF.

This chain joins TRBV7-6 and TRBJ2-3; 9 bases match TRBD1. V lost 5 bases to trimming and J lost 7 bases; unmatched junction nucleotides: 13. CDR1 is SGHVS and CDR2 is FNYEAQ in the germline V gene. This CDR3 is built from 16 residues. The DNA for the CDR3 is TGTGCCAGCAGCATTACTACAGGGGGCATGGCAAATACGCAGTATTTT. As protein: CASSITTGGMANTQYF.

This clone was seen only a few times. This rearrangement joins TRBV7-9 to TRBJ1-1; D gene uncertain. CDR1 is SEHNR, CDR2 FQNEAQ, per germline (reference sequence). The CDR3 consists of 13 residues. With 5 bases removed from V and 6 bases from J, the gap between germline ends came to 13 bases. CDR3 sequence (DNA): TGTGCCAGCAGCCCCCCTATCGTGTCTGAAGCTTTCTTT. Translation: CASSPPIVSEAFF.

This clone has just one count. The rearrangement links TRBV6-5 to TRBJ2-2, with D perhaps matching TRBD1 (6 bases). CDR1 MNHEY and CDR2 SVGAGI come from the germline V gene. The V gene lost 6 bases and the J gene lost 1 base, with 12 bases spanning the gap. The CDR3 extends over 15 amino acids. The DNA for the CDR3 is TGTGCCAGCAGGCCAGGGGTCGAGAACACCGGGGAGCTGTTTTTT. Protein sequence: CASRPGVENTGELFF.

V gene TRBV7-2 combines with J gene TRBJ2-1, with D perhaps matching TRBD2 (5 bases). This CDR3 region has 13 residues. Trimming pared 5 bases from V and 9 bases from J, leaving 14 bases between. The germline V gene has CDR1 SGHTA and CDR2 FQGNSA. The DNA of the CDR3 is TGTGCCAGCAGCCCGCCTGCGGGTTTTGAGCAGTTCTTC. It yields the protein CASSPPAGFEQFF.

The chain couples TRBV28 to TRBJ1-5; D is unresolved. The CDR3 loop spans 14 amino acids. The germline V gene encodes CDR1 MDHEN and CDR2 SYDVKM. V lost 5 bases and J lost 8, with 16 bases in between. The CDR3 reads CASSPPTPSEPQHF. As DNA, the CDR3 is TGTGCCAGCAGTCCTCCCACGCCTTCGGAGCCCCAGCATTTT.

The gene calls are TRBV7-9 and TRBJ2-1, with a possible D match to TRBD2 (6 bases). Trimming left V 6 bases short and J 4 bases short, with 10 bases between. Germline values: CDR1 SEHNR, CDR2 FQNEAQ (reference sequence). The CDR3 extends over 13 amino acids. Here the CDR3 DNA reads TGTGCCAGCAGATTTGCGGGGTACAATGAGCAGTTCTTC. Translated, it gives CASRFAGYNEQFF.

This rearrangement joins TRBV2 to TRBJ1-1, with D tentatively TRBD1 (5 bases). The CDR3 has 15 amino acids. The V gene's germline CDR1 is SNHLY and CDR2 FYNNEI. V was clipped by 6 bases and J by 1 base, with 15 bases between them. CDR3 sequence reads: CASRHQVGGNTEAFF. The CDR3 bases are TGTGCCAGCAGACACCAGGTGGGGGGGAACACTGAAGCTTTCTTT.

The chain recombines TRBV7-2 with TRBJ2-2, with 7 bases matching TRBD1. Germline CDR1 and CDR2: SGHTA and FQGNSA. Losses at the gene ends were 5 bases for V and 4 bases for J; bases not matched to a gene: 7. CDR3 length equals 15 residues. The CDR3 here is CASSPSGGRTGELFF. The CDR3 DNA is TGTGCCAGCAGCCCCTCAGGGGGTCGCACCGGGGAGCTGTTTTTT.

The CDR3 loop is CASSLAQVANGYTF. As DNA, the CDR3 is TGCGCCAGCAGCTTGGCCCAGGTTGCCAATGGCTACACCTTC. The rearrangement joins TRBV5-1 to TRBJ1-2; D not resolved. Trimming took off 0 bases at V and 6 bases at J, with 12 bases between the two ends. Germline V gene lookup returns CDR1 SGHRS and CDR2 YFSETQ. The CDR3 is 14 amino acids.

This clone was seen more than once but under ten times. V and J are TRBV10-1 and TRBJ1-1; 7 bases fit TRBD1. The CDR3 totals 15 residues. V dropped 0 bases and J dropped 3; count of bases not matched to a gene: 4. Per germline, CDR1 WNHNN and CDR2 SYGVQD (reference sequence). The CDR3 here is CASSESIQGDTEAFF. The CDR3 region has the DNA TGCGCCAGCAGTGAGTCTATCCAGGGGGACACTGAAGCTTTCTTT.

The chain uses TRBV9 and TRBJ1-5; TRBD1 aligns across 10 bases. Germline CDR1 SGDLS, CDR2 YYNGEE. The CDR3 is 15 amino acids. V was clipped by 0 bases and J by 7 bases; unmatched bases: 4. The CDR3 nucleotides are TGTGCCAGCAGCGTAGCAGGACAGGGGGAACAGCCCCAGCATTTT. It encodes CASSVAGQGEQPQHF.

This clone was observed a few times. The chain combines TRBV2 with TRBJ2-7, with D tentatively TRBD2 (5 bases). Germline V gene data show CDR1 as SNHLY and CDR2 as FYNNEI. CDR3 length: 14 residues. With 7 bases removed from V and 1 base from J, the gap between germline ends came to 14 bases. CDR3 in DNA: TGTGCCAGCAATCCGGGGTCCAAATCCTACGAGCAGTACTTC. Translation gives CASNPGSKSYEQYF.

The chain couples TRBV30 to TRBJ1-1, with TRBD1 as a possible D gene (5 bases). V lost 4 bases to trimming and J lost 3 bases, with 15 bases between them. The CDR3 has 14 amino acids. The germline gives CDR1 GTSNPN, CDR2 SVGIG (reference sequence). CDR3 coding DNA: TGTGCCTGGAATTGGGGAGGGGTCGACACTGAAGCTTTCTTT. This encodes CAWNWGGVDTEAFF. Full variable domain (outside the CDR3, taken from reference TRBV30 and TRBJ1-1): SQTIHQWPATLVQPVGSPLSLECTVEGTSNPNLYWYRQAAGRGLQLLFYSVGIGQISSEVPQNLSASRPQDRQFILSSKKLLLSDSGFYLCAWNWGGVDTEAFFGQGTRLTVV.

The rearrangement links TRBV30 to TRBJ1-6, with D hard to call. V lost 0 bases, J lost 10 bases, and 7 bases lay in between. The CDR3 has 12 residues. The germline gives CDR1 GTSNPN, CDR2 SVGIG (reference sequence). CDR3 nucleotide sequence: TGTGCCTGGAGTGTACCTAGATCACCCCTCCACTTT. Amino acids: CAWSVPRSPLHF.

The rearrangement joins TRBV9 to TRBJ2-7, with D maybe TRBD2 (5 bases). CDR1 and CDR2 from the germline V gene are SGDLS and YYNGEE. CDR3 length equals 13 residues. With 0 bases removed from V and 4 bases from J, the gap between germline ends came to 8 bases. The DNA of the CDR3 is TGTGCCAGCAGCGTAGGCACTAGTTACGAGCAGTACTTC. Translation gives CASSVGTSYEQYF.

This rearrangement joins TRBV4-1 to TRBJ1-2; D perhaps matches TRBD1 (5 bases). Trimming removed 3 bases at V and 2 bases at J, with 13 bases between. CDR1 MGHRA and CDR2 YSYEKL come from the germline V gene. The CDR3 contains 15 residues. DNA for the CDR3: TGCGCCAGCAGCCAGAGGGACGGGAGCAACTATGGCTACACCTTC. Protein sequence: CASSQRDGSNYGYTF.

This clone showed up just a few times. The gene calls are TRBV24-1 and TRBJ2-3, with TRBD2 matching over 11 bases. CDR1 and CDR2 from the germline V gene are KGHDR and SFDVKD. Trimming removed 6 bases from V and 6 bases from J; junction bases left unmatched: 13. The CDR3 consists of 17 residues. CDR3 protein: CATSPLNLAGGEDTQYF. The CDR3 nucleotides are TGTGCCACCAGTCCTCTCAATCTAGCGGGGGGCGAGGATACGCAGTATTTT.

The gene calls are TRBV14 and TRBJ2-7; D gene ambiguous. CDR1 and CDR2 from the germline V gene are SGHDN and FVKESK. The CDR3 runs 13 residues. Trimming took off 0 bases at V and 3 bases at J, with 6 bases between the two ends. In DNA form, the CDR3 reads TGTGCCAGCAGCCAAGAAGACATCTACGAGCAGTACTTC. Protein product: CASSQEDIYEQYF. Based on the CDR3 plus reference TRBV14 and TRBJ2-7, the full variable domain is EAGVTQFPSHSVIEKGQTVTLRCDPISGHDNLYWYRRVMGKEIKFLLHFVKESKQDESGMPNNRFLAERTGGTYSTLKVQPAELEDSGVYFCASSQEDIYEQYFGPGTRLTVT.